This T cell receptor (beta chain) is drawn from a study of control samples from healthy donors and cancer patients. Trimming took 5 bases from V and 4 from J, leaving 9 bases between them. The CDR3 has 13 residues. Germline CDR1 MNHEY, CDR2 SVGAGI. The table came from immunoSEQ multiplex PCR; TCRdb's copy has only in-frame clones and leaves some out. The sample holds about 160,000 clones, 80% to 95% seen once. The sample was blood. The rearrangement uses TRBV6-5 and TRBJ2-1; a weak D match, TRBD1 (5 bases). The clonotype comes from a man aged 18 to 30 in good health. This CDR3 reads CASSPTEYNEQFF. Here the CDR3 DNA reads TGTGCCAGCAGTCCGACAGAGTACAATGAGCAGTTCTTC.